A selection of T cell receptor beta chains follows, all from one sample in a study of long-term antiretroviral therapy in people with HIV. TCRdb's copy holds only in-frame clones and misses some; the assay was immunoSEQ multiplex PCR. The data show approximately 20,000 clones, approximately 84% seen once. The sequencing here drew on unsorted PBMCs, taken 0.9 years after starting antiretroviral therapy. Receptors originate from a man in his late teens or twenties with HIV. Both conserved end residues are part of each CDR3. The order of the fields is V gene, clone size, D gene, J gene, CDR3 protein, CDR3 DNA. D genes are given only for firm matches. For some rows the clone size is stated as once, few or many, or as a class when expanded; others skip it.

>TRBV16|-|TRBD1|TRBJ1-2
CASSRDRGYYGYTF
TGTGCCAGCAGCCGGGACAGGGGATACTATGGCTACACCTTC
>TRBV7-9|-|TRBD1|TRBJ1-4
CASSGAGQGLAEKLFF
TGTGCCAGCAGCGGAGCAGGACAGGGGCTGGCTGAAAAACTGTTTTTT
>TRBV18|-|-|TRBJ2-1
CASSPPGRAGSEQFF
TGTGCCAGCTCACCACCGGGCAGGGCGGGGAGTGAGCAGTTCTTC
>TRBV2|-|-|TRBJ2-1
CASSRVPYNEQFF
TGTGCCAGCAGTCGGGTCCCCTACAATGAGCAGTTCTTC
>TRBV28|-|TRBD1|TRBJ2-2
CATRDSETGELFF
TGTGCCACCCGGGACAGCGAGACCGGGGAGCTGTTTTTT
>TRBV7-2|-|-|TRBJ2-5
CASSSPRVGPQETQYF
TGTGCCAGCAGCTCACCGCGTGTTGGGCCCCAAGAGACCCAGTACTTC
>TRBV19|-|-|TRBJ2-6
CATSRSGANVLTF
TGTGCCACATCCCGTTCTGGGGCCAACGTCCTGACTTTC
>TRBV9|-|-|TRBJ2-3
CASSVGTTDTQYF
TGTGCCAGCAGCGTAGGGACAACAGATACGCAGTATTTT
>TRBV11-2|once|-|TRBJ2-5
CASSLDRETQYF
TGTGCCAGCAGCTTAGACCGGGAGACCCAGTACTTC
>TRBV6-6|-|-|TRBJ1-1
CASSWNKNTEAFF
TGTGCCAGCAGTTGGAACAAGAACACTGAAGCTTTCTTT
>TRBV29-1|-|-|TRBJ1-2
CSVEDPDGNYGYTF
TGCAGCGTTGAAGATCCGGACGGTAACTATGGCTACACCTTC
>TRBV6-6|-|-|TRBJ2-7
CASSYRGGYEQYF
TGTGCCAGCAGTTATAGAGGGGGCTACGAGCAGTACTTC
>TRBV5-1|-|-|TRBJ1-1
CASSSTGSANTEAFF
TGCGCCAGCAGCTCCACCGGCAGCGCGAACACTGAAGCTTTCTTT
>TRBV9|-|-|TRBJ2-1
CASSSGGLNNNEQFF
TGTGCCAGCAGCTCTGGTGGACTGAACAACAATGAGCAGTTCTTC
>TRBV7-8|-|-|TRBJ2-7
CASSLATEQYF
TGTGCCAGCAGCTTAGCCACCGAGCAGTACTTC
>TRBV19|-|-|TRBJ2-2
CASTITGELFF
TGTGCCAGTACTATTACCGGGGAGCTGTTTTTT
>TRBV19|-|-|TRBJ1-2
CASSIAVKQYGYTF
TGTGCCAGTAGTATAGCGGTTAAACAGTATGGCTACACCTTC
>TRBV7-9|once|-|TRBJ1-5
CASSLVPPGDQPQHF
TGTGCCAGCAGCTTAGTACCCCCTGGCGATCAGCCCCAGCATTTT
>TRBV28|-|TRBD1|TRBJ1-3
CASRTGSLNSGNTIYF
TGTGCCAGCCGGACAGGATCGCTAAACTCTGGAAACACCATATATTTT
>TRBV30|once|-|TRBJ2-6
CAWSDNSGANVLTF
TGTGCCTGGAGTGACAACTCTGGGGCCAACGTCCTGACTTTC
>TRBV27|-|-|TRBJ1-5
CASSLWARGQPQHF
TGTGCCAGCAGTTTATGGGCGCGAGGACAGCCCCAGCATTTT
>TRBV7-9|-|TRBD1|TRBJ2-2
CASRQGTVELFF
TGTGCCAGCAGACAGGGGACCGTGGAGCTGTTTTTT
>TRBV5-1|-|-|TRBJ2-4
CASSWTASLAKNIQYF
TGCGCCAGCAGCTGGACAGCTTCTTTAGCCAAAAACATTCAGTACTTC
>TRBV30|-|TRBD1|TRBJ1-4
CAWSWTGFNEKLFF
TGTGCCTGGAGTTGGACAGGCTTTAATGAAAAACTGTTTTTT
>TRBV5-1|-|TRBD1|TRBJ2-3
CASSFGQGGTDTQYF
TGCGCCAGCAGCTTCGGACAGGGGGGAACAGATACGCAGTATTTT
>TRBV5-1|-|-|TRBJ2-1
CASSLEQGFEQFF
TGCGCCAGCAGCTTGGAACAGGGATTTGAGCAGTTCTTC
>TRBV19|-|-|TRBJ1-4
CASSRGNRGVDEKLFF
TGTGCCAGTAGTAGAGGGAATCGAGGGGTGGATGAAAAACTGTTTTTT
>TRBV30|-|-|TRBJ1-2
CAWIAPGGREGYTF
TGTGCCTGGATCGCGCCCGGAGGGCGTGAAGGCTACACCTTC
>TRBV5-1|-|TRBD1|TRBJ1-2
CASSLLGTAVYKNYGYTF
TGCGCCAGCAGCTTGTTAGGGACAGCCGTATACAAGAACTATGGCTACACCTTC
>TRBV11-3|-|-|TRBJ1-1
CASSRWGGVGGPNTEAFF
TGTGCCAGCAGCCGATGGGGAGGTGTGGGGGGGCCCAACACTGAAGCTTTCTTT
>TRBV19|-|-|TRBJ2-7
CASSTRPALSLFSYEQYF
TGTGCCAGTAGTACCCGGCCTGCCTTATCACTATTCTCCTACGAGCAGTACTTC
>TRBV29-1|-|-|TRBJ1-2
CSVVGGLGYGYTF
TGCAGCGTTGTGGGGGGGCTCGGCTATGGCTACACCTTC
>TRBV15|-|TRBD1|TRBJ1-5
CATSLQGTGGNQPQHF
TGTGCCACCAGCCTCCAGGGGACAGGCGGCAATCAGCCCCAGCATTTT
>TRBV10-3|few|TRBD1|TRBJ1-2
CAIRDRVYGYTF
TGTGCCATCAGAGACAGGGTCTATGGCTACACCTTC
>TRBV6-5|-|-|TRBJ1-6
CASSTEPGLGSPLHF
TGTGCCAGCAGTACCGAGCCGGGACTGGGGTCACCCCTCCACTTT
>TRBV9|once|TRBD1|TRBJ1-2
CASTPGQGLSNYGYTF
TGTGCCAGCACGCCGGGACAGGGACTTTCTAACTATGGCTACACCTTC
>TRBV28|-|TRBD1|TRBJ1-5
CASWDRVSNQPQHF
TGTGCCAGCTGGGACAGGGTGAGCAATCAGCCCCAGCATTTT
>TRBV5-1|-|TRBD2|TRBJ2-3
CASSEGPRGVTDTQYF
TGCGCCAGCAGCGAGGGGCCGCGGGGGGTCACAGATACGCAGTATTTT
>TRBV4-2|-|-|TRBJ2-1
CASSQGTLAGNEQFF
TGTGCCAGCAGCCAAGGCACGCTAGCTGGTAATGAGCAGTTCTTC
>TRBV30|few|TRBD2|TRBJ2-1
CAWSSGLENEQFF
TGTGCCTGGAGTTCGGGACTAGAGAATGAGCAGTTCTTC
>TRBV28|-|-|TRBJ1-2
CASSLRTYGYTF
TGTGCCAGCAGTTTGCGGACCTATGGCTACACCTTC
>TRBV28|-|-|TRBJ1-1
CASTLSDWTEAFF
TGTGCCAGCACGCTCAGTGATTGGACTGAAGCTTTCTTT
>TRBV11-3|-|TRBD1|TRBJ2-5
CASSLARQGQQETQYF
TGTGCCAGCAGCTTGGCAAGACAGGGTCAACAAGAGACCCAGTACTTC
>TRBV6-1|once|-|TRBJ2-3
CASSGLERDTQYF
TGTGCCAGCAGTGGGTTGGAACGGGATACGCAGTATTTT
>TRBV10-1|-|-|TRBJ2-7
CASSPTQGYEQYF
TGCGCCAGCAGTCCCACCCAGGGGTACGAGCAGTACTTC
>TRBV5-1|-|-|TRBJ1-3
CASSLGGNTIYF
TGCGCCAGCAGCCTCGGCGGAAACACCATATATTTT
>TRBV30|-|-|TRBJ2-5
CAWSVLEQEQPQETQYF
TGTGCCTGGAGTGTACTTGAGCAGGAGCAACCTCAAGAGACCCAGTACTTC
>TRBV6-5|-|-|TRBJ2-2
CASSYFRLQGAGELFF
TGTGCCAGCAGTTACTTCAGGCTACAGGGAGCCGGGGAGCTGTTTTTT
>TRBV6-5|-|-|TRBJ1-1
CASSFLDRNTEAFF
TGTGCCAGCAGTTTCCTTGACAGGAACACTGAAGCTTTCTTT